Presented here are 3 T cell receptor beta chains from one specimen sequenced in a study of T cell clonality in common variable immunodeficiency. The table came from immunoSEQ multiplex PCR; TCRdb's copy has only in-frame clones and leaves some out. The repertoire consists of tens of thousands of clones, none detected only once. Sequenced material: peripheral blood mononuclear cells. The receptors come from a person between 18 and 75 years old in good health.

This clone came up many times. CDR3 DNA (partial): TGCAGTGCTCGACTTGGGGGGGCGAGCTCCTACGAG. Protein: CSARLGGASSYE. The whole CDR3 is CSARLGGASSYEQYF. The chain couples TRBV20-1 to TRBJ2-7; a weak D match, TRBD2 (7 bases). The read gets to within 3 residues of the CDR3 end, and the germline J gene fills in the rest. V was cut by 5 bases and J by 0 bases, with 17 bases left in between. The germline gives CDR1 DFQATT, CDR2 SNEGSKA (reference sequence). The CDR3 is 15 amino acids.

As for this clone: The read is 3 residues too short to cover the CDR3 end, so that end is filled in from the germline J gene. The V and J genes are TRBV7-9 and TRBJ1-4; D is perhaps TRBD1 (6 bases). The germline V gene has CDR1 SEHNR and CDR2 FQNEAQ (reference sequence). The CDR3 is 14 amino acids. The covered CDR3 bases are TGTACGAGGAGAAGGACAGACGAGATTGAAAAA. It is translated as CTRRRTDEIEK. In full, the CDR3 reads CTRRRTDEIEKLFF.

This clone was counted ten times or more. The CDR3 extends 3 residues past the end of the read, so its final part is completed from the germline J gene. V is TRBV7-3 and J is TRBJ2-3; TRBD2 matches at 10 bases. The CDR3 consists of 15 residues. The V gene end was trimmed by 8 bases and the J gene end by 6 bases; junction bases not matched to a gene: 11. Germline V CDR1 and CDR2: SGHTA, FQGTGA. CDR3 DNA, as far as it was read: TGTGCCAGCGGATCAAGCGGGGGGGTTTTCGATACG. Protein sequence: CASGSSGGVFDT. The whole CDR3 region reads CASGSSGGVFDTQYF.